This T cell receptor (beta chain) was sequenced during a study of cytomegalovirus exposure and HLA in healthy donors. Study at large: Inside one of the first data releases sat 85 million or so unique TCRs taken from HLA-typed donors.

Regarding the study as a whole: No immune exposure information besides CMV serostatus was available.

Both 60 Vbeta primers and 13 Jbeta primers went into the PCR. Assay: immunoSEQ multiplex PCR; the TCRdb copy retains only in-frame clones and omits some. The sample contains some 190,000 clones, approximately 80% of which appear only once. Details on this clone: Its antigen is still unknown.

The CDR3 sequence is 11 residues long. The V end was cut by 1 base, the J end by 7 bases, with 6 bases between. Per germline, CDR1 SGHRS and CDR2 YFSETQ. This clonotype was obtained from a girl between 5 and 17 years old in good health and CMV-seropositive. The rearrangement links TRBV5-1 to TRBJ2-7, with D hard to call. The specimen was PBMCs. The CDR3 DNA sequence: TGCGCCAGCAGCTTGTCGCGAGAGCAGTACTTC. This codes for CASSLSREQYF.